The 26 T cell receptor beta chains below were found in one sample sequenced in a study of T cells in Graves' hyperthyroidism and ophthalmopathy. It was RNA transcripts that yielded the amplified TCR beta CDR3 regions. HTBI primers were the set used in a first-round RT-PCR of the TCR CDR3. TCRdb reprocessed the multiplex PCR reads via MiXCR and lists one record per CDR3 protein. Of a few hundred thousand distinct CDR3 sequences in the sample, roughly 16% were seen once. Sequenced: blood. These receptor sequences come from a woman aged 40 to 49 with Graves' ophthalmopathy.

This clonotype appeared a few times. The chain joins TRBV24-1 to TRBJ2-1; possibly TRBD1 or TRBD2 for D (5 bases each). Germline values: CDR1 KGHDR, CDR2 SFDVKD. V was trimmed by 5 bases and J by 3 bases, leaving 10 bases between them. This CDR3 region has 14 residues. For the CDR3, the DNA is TGTGCCACCAGTGGGGGACCCTTCTACAATGAGCAGTTCTTC. Translated: CATSGGPFYNEQFF.

This clonotype was found a few times. The chain has TRBV7-2 and TRBJ2-5; the match to TRBD1 covers 7 bases. CDR3 length: 16 residues. The V segment lost 5 bases and the J segment 0 bases; nucleotides outside the gene matches: 9. Germline values: CDR1 SGHTA, CDR2 FQGNSA. The CDR3 spells CASSPGTVMYQETQYF. The CDR3 DNA is TGTGCCAGCAGCCCCGGGACAGTGATGTACCAAGAGACCCAGTACTTC.

The chain couples TRBV6-2 or TRBV6-3 to TRBJ2-6, with TRBD1 matching 9 bases. CDR1 and CDR2 from the germline V gene are MNHEY and SVGEGT. The trim removed 9 bases at V and 4 bases at J, leaving 7 bases unmatched. There are 15 residues in the CDR3. The CDR3 nucleotides read TGTGCCAGTAGGGACAGGGCGCCAGGGGCCAACGTCCTGACTTTC. It encodes CASRDRAPGANVLTF.

As concerns this clonotype: The junction differs from germline at one of its ends, possibly a read error. The chain joins TRBV7-7 to TRBJ2-2; 7 bases are a match to TRBD2. The CDR3 spans 17 residues. The germline V gene has CDR1 SSHAT and CDR2 FNYEAQ (reference sequence). The CDR3 region is CASSLISAGDGTGELFF. The CDR3 DNA reads TGTGCTAGCAGCTTAATTTCGGCGGGAGATGGGACCGGGGAGCTGTTTTTT.

The table lists this clonotype with many counts. The chain employs TRBV6-1 and TRBJ1-5, with D uncertain. In germline, CDR1 is MNHNS, CDR2 SASEGT. Trimming cost V 6 bases and J 6 bases, with 12 bases left between them. This CDR3 contains 13 residues. DNA for the CDR3: TGTGCCAGCAGCCCGGTGGCCGGTCAGCCCCAGCATTTT. Translating gives CASSPVAGQPQHF.

This clonotype was picked up a small number of times. V and J are TRBV9 and TRBJ2-3; a weak D match, TRBD2 (6 bases). CDR1 is SGDLS and CDR2 is YYNGEE in the germline V gene. The germline V and J ends were trimmed by 1 base and 2 bases, with 11 bases remaining between them. This CDR3 has 15 residues. As DNA, the CDR3 is TGTGCCAGCAGCGTATTGGACTACTACACAGATACGCAGTATTTT. It encodes CASSVLDYYTDTQYF. Full variable domain (remainder filled in from reference TRBV9 and TRBJ2-3): DSGVTQTPKHLITATGQRVTLRCSPRSGDLSVYWYQQSLDQGLQFLIQYYNGEERAKGNILERFSAQQFPDLHSELNLSSLELGDSALYFCASSVLDYYTDTQYFGPGTRLTVL.

Many counts were recorded for this clonotype. J is TRBJ2-7 and V is TRBV7-9; a weak D match, TRBD2 (6 bases). The CDR3 is 16 residues long. Trimming removed 5 bases at V and 0 bases at J, with 17 bases between. Per the germline V gene, CDR1 is SEHNR and CDR2 is FQNEAQ (reference sequence). CDR3 DNA sequence: TGTGCCAGCAGCATTATGCGGGGAAACGCCTCCTACGAGCAGTACTTC. It yields the protein CASSIMRGNASYEQYF.

This clonotype was detected only a few times. J is TRBJ2-7 and V is TRBV20-1; D is unresolved. Trimming removed 3 bases from V and 3 bases from J, with 12 bases in between. CDR1 and CDR2 (germline): DFQATT, SNEGSKA (reference sequence). The CDR3 is made up of 13 amino acids. The CDR3 DNA sequence: TGCAGTGCTAGTTCCGCCCCAAACTACGAGCAGTACTTC. Residues: CSASSAPNYEQYF.

The rearrangement uses TRBV5-1 and TRBJ1-1; D call uncertain. From germline, CDR1 is SGHRS and CDR2 YFSETQ. Trimming cost V 5 bases and J 1 base, with 12 bases left between them. The length of the CDR3 is 14 residues. The CDR3 is CASRVQAANTEAFF. Written as DNA, the CDR3 is TGCGCCAGCAGAGTCCAGGCTGCGAACACTGAAGCTTTCTTT.

The table lists this clonotype with many counts. The chain has TRBV2 and TRBJ2-5; D may be TRBD1 or TRBD2 (5 bases each). The CDR3 extends over 14 amino acids. Trimming removed 8 bases from V and 1 base from J, with 14 bases in between. The V gene's germline CDR1 is SNHLY and CDR2 FYNNEI. The CDR3 here is CASGASWAQETQYF. Here the CDR3 DNA reads TGTGCCAGCGGGGCTAGCTGGGCCCAAGAGACCCAGTACTTC.

The CDR3 sequence: CASSQVGSGSYEQYF. CDR3 coding DNA: TGCGCCAGCAGCCAAGTTGGGTCCGGCTCCTACGAGCAGTACTTC. The gene calls are TRBV4-3 and TRBJ2-7; D is undetermined. V shed 1 base and J shed 0 bases, with 10 bases lying between them. Per the germline V gene, CDR1 is LGHNA and CDR2 is YSLEER. The CDR3 has 15 residues.

The chain has TRBV7-8 and TRBJ2-1; TRBD1 aligns across 10 bases. CDR3 size: 14 residues. Unmatched junction bases numbered 6, after V lost 5 bases and J lost 8 bases. Germline V CDR1 and CDR2: SGHVS, FQNEAQ. CDR3: CASSPRQGAYEQFF. CDR3 bases: TGTGCCAGCAGCCCGAGACAGGGGGCCTATGAGCAGTTCTTC.

The gene calls are TRBV29-1 and TRBJ2-4, with TRBD2 matching 11 bases. Germline CDR1 reads SQVTM; CDR2 reads ANQGSEA. The CDR3 length is 15 residues. J gave up 0 bases and V 7 bases, and 5 bases lay outside the gene matches. The CDR3 is CSALGLAVAKNIQYF. CDR3 nucleotide sequence: TGCAGCGCCCTGGGACTAGCGGTAGCCAAAAACATTCAGTACTTC.

This clonotype was seen a handful of times. The CDR3 loop is CASSLFDRVNTEAFF. The DNA for the CDR3 is TGTGCCAGCAGCCTATTCGACAGGGTGAACACTGAAGCTTTCTTT. This chain connects TRBV12-3 or TRBV12-4 to TRBJ1-1; 7 bases are a match to TRBD1. The V segment lost 6 bases and the J segment 0 bases; nucleotides outside the gene matches: 7. The CDR3 loop spans 15 amino acids.

The V and J genes are TRBV20-1 and TRBJ1-1, with D possibly being TRBD1 (5 bases). Deletions cut 0 bases from V and 1 base from J, with 9 bases between. The CDR3 is made up of 14 amino acids. In germline, CDR1 is DFQATT, CDR2 SNEGSKA (reference sequence). CDR3 amino acids: CSARDWDSNTEAFF. CDR3 sequence (DNA): TGCAGTGCTAGAGACTGGGACTCGAACACTGAAGCTTTCTTT.

This clonotype was counted between two and nine times. This chain's CDR3 is CASSGRTGGTGELFF. In DNA form, the CDR3 reads TGTGCCAGCAGCGGACGGACAGGGGGGACCGGGGAGCTGTTTTTT. This rearrangement joins TRBV7-6 to TRBJ2-2; 10 bases line up with TRBD1. CDR3 length: 15 residues. J was trimmed by 5 bases and V by 5 bases; bases with no gene match: 5. Per germline, CDR1 SGHVS and CDR2 FNYEAQ. Looking up the rest from reference TRBV7-6 and TRBJ2-2 gives the full variable domain: GAGVSQSPRYKVTKRGQDVALRCDPISGHVSLYWYRQALGQGPEFLTYFNYEAQQDKSGLPNDRFSAERPEGSISTLTIQRTEQRDSAMYRCASSGRTGGTGELFFGEGSRLTVL.

The rearrangement uses TRBV5-1 and TRBJ2-2, with D unresolved. CDR3 length: 16 amino acids. The V gene lost 2 bases and the J gene lost 0 bases, with 11 bases spanning the gap. Germline V gives CDR1 SGHRS, CDR2 YFSETQ. DNA of the CDR3: TGCGCCAGCAGCTTAATTAGGGTCGCGAACACCGGGGAGCTGTTTTTT. Its protein is CASSLIRVANTGELFF.

There are many counts of this clonotype. The V call is TRBV28, the J call TRBJ1-1, with 7 bases that match TRBD1. The V gene's germline CDR1 is MDHEN and CDR2 SYDVKM. This CDR3 spans 15 amino acids. The junction had 6 bases not matched to a gene; V was cut back by 4 bases and J by 1 base. The DNA for the CDR3 is TGTGCCAGCAGTTCGGGGACAGAACAGAACACTGAAGCTTTCTTT. Its protein product is CASSSGTEQNTEAFF. Variable domain in full (rest from reference TRBV28 and TRBJ1-1): DVKVTQSSRYLVKRTGEKVFLECVQDMDHENMFWYRQDPGLGLRLIYFSYDVKMKEKGDIPEGYSVSREKKERFSLILESASTNQTSMYLCASSSGTEQNTEAFFGQGTRLTVV.

In its sample, this clonotype was seen many times. The rearrangement uses TRBV6-1 and TRBJ1-5; no clear D. V was clipped by 0 bases and J by 0 bases, with 12 bases between them. CDR3 size: 17 residues. Germline V CDR1 and CDR2: MNHNS, SASEGT. The CDR3 region is CASSEAWWEYSNQPQHF. CDR3 nucleotides: TGTGCCAGCAGTGAAGCGTGGTGGGAGTATAGCAATCAGCCCCAGCATTTT.

In its sample, this clonotype was seen many times. The chain couples TRBV20-1 to TRBJ2-5, with TRBD2 as a possible D gene (8 bases). Germline CDR1 reads DFQATT; CDR2 reads SNEGSKA (reference sequence). With 4 bases removed from V and 2 bases from J, the gap between germline ends came to 14 bases. CDR3 length equals 14 residues. As DNA, the CDR3 is TGCAGTGCTATCAGGGGGACTAGTCAAGAGACCCAGTACTTC. Translated, it gives CSAIRGTSQETQYF.

The sample holds a few counts of this clonotype. The chain couples TRBV11-2 to TRBJ2-5; D gene ambiguous. The CDR3 covers 13 residues. Germline CDR1 is SGHAT and CDR2 is FQNNGV. With 5 bases removed from V and 3 bases from J, the gap between germline ends came to 10 bases. DNA of the CDR3: TGTGCCAGCAGCGATAGGCTGGAAGAGACCCAGTACTTC. It specifies CASSDRLEETQYF.

This clonotype has ten or more counts. The chain combines TRBV2 with TRBJ1-1; possible D gene TRBD1, 5 bases. V was shortened by 6 bases and J by 5 bases, with 10 bases between the two germline ends. The CDR3 is 12 amino acids. Germline loops: CDR1 SNHLY, CDR2 FYNNEI. The CDR3 region is CASRGTETEAFF. The CDR3 DNA reads as TGTGCCAGCAGAGGGACGGAGACTGAAGCTTTCTTT.

This clonotype was seen at least ten times. The CDR3 protein is CAWSVGTEAFF. CDR3 coding DNA: TGTGCCTGGAGTGTTGGGACTGAAGCTTTCTTT. The chain links TRBV30 to TRBJ1-1; D ambiguous. V was pared by 0 bases and J by 5 bases, with 4 bases between. Germline-derived CDR1 and CDR2 are GTSNPN and SVGIG (reference sequence). CDR3 length: 11 amino acids.

The chain couples TRBV6-2 or TRBV6-3 to TRBJ2-2, with 8 bases aligning to TRBD1. CDR3 length: 15 residues. Germline lookup yields CDR1 MNHEY and CDR2 SVGEGT. J lost 1 base, V lost 7 bases, and 5 bases had no gene match. The chain's CDR3 is CASTRDRRNTGELFF. The CDR3 DNA reads as TGTGCCAGCACCCGGGACAGGAGGAACACCGGGGAGCTGTTTTTT.

This clonotype showed up just a few times. The rearrangement uses TRBV5-1 and TRBJ2-2; no clear D. CDR3 length: 14 amino acids. V lost 4 bases, J lost 1 base, and 8 bases lay in between. CDR1 and CDR2 (germline): SGHRS, YFSETQ. The CDR3 here is CASSRVENTGELFF. CDR3 in DNA: TGCGCCAGCAGCCGGGTGGAGAACACCGGGGAGCTGTTTTTT.

As to this clonotype: Possible read error: a much larger clone is one base away. The chain couples TRBV2 to TRBJ2-3; TRBD1 is a possible D gene (6 bases). The CDR3 is 15 residues long. Germline V gene lookup returns CDR1 SNHLY and CDR2 FYNNEI. Trimming took 6 bases from V and 0 from J, leaving 13 bases between them. CDR3 coding DNA: TGTGCCAGCAGCGTGGACAGTTCTAGCACAGATACGCAGTATTTT. It specifies CASSVDSSSTDTQYF.